This TCR beta chain was sequenced in a study of response to subunit inactivated influenza vaccine. Germline-derived CDR1 and CDR2 are MDHEN and SYDVKM. This CDR3 contains 17 residues. V was clipped by 6 bases and J by 0 bases, with 18 bases between them. This clonotype showed up many times. Its antigen remains unknown. Study-level findings and limits: Each seasonal influenza vaccination recruits few new T cells, the authors suggested.

In TCRdb, the RT-PCR reads were re-called with MiXCR into one record per CDR3 protein. The repertoire holds hundreds of thousands of distinct CDR3 sequences, with over 9.5% as singletons. This TCR was recovered from a man in his fifties who received an inactivated influenza vaccine. This chain uses TRBV28 with TRBJ2-4; D may be TRBD2 (6 bases). The sequencing used PBMCs from blood, collected on the day of vaccination. The CDR3 here is CASSLSGSAGAKNIQYF. As DNA, the CDR3 is TGTGCCAGCAGCCTGTCCGGGAGCGCTGGAGCCAAAAACATTCAGTACTTC.